One and the same sample provided the 21 T cell receptor beta chains below, sequenced in a study of control samples from healthy donors and cancer patients. Generated by immunoSEQ multiplex PCR, the TCRdb table keeps only in-frame clones and is missing some. The sample records 150,000 to 200,000 clones, approximately 90% being singletons. Input material: blood. These receptors all come from a man aged 25 to 40 in good health.

With respect to this clone: Distinct nucleotide sequences in the sample also encode this CDR3. J is TRBJ2-5 and V is TRBV9; no definite D call. V lost 4 bases and J lost 5, with 15 bases in between. The CDR3 is 14 residues long. Germline CDR1 reads SGDLS; CDR2 reads YYNGEE. The CDR3 nucleotides read TGTGCCAGCAGCAGTCAAGGGTTGGGGGAGACCCAGTACTTC. Translation gives CASSSQGLGETQYF.

The chain links TRBV11-1 to TRBJ2-5; D is unresolved. The CDR3 runs 15 residues. Germline V lookup: CDR1 SGHAT, CDR2 FQDESV (reference sequence). Trimming pared 5 bases from V and 1 base from J, leaving 14 bases between. DNA for the CDR3: TGTGCCAGCAGCCTCTCTTGGAAATTCCAAGAGACCCAGTACTTC. As protein: CASSLSWKFQETQYF.

The chain is built from TRBV5-1 and TRBJ1-1; 7 nucleotides line up with TRBD1. V lost 0 bases, J lost 11 bases, and 16 bases stayed unmatched. CDR3 length equals 16 residues. Looked up from germline, CDR1 is SGHRS and CDR2 is YFSETQ. The DNA of the CDR3 is TGCGCCAGCAGCTTGGATCCGGGACAGATGGGGGTTGAGGCTTTCTTT. Translated: CASSLDPGQMGVEAFF.

The V gene is TRBV12-5, the J gene TRBJ2-1; 15 bases are shared with TRBD2. J gave up 7 bases and V 3 bases, and 4 bases lay outside the gene matches. The CDR3 sequence is 16 residues long. The germline V gene encodes CDR1 LGHNT and CDR2 FRNRAP. CDR3 protein: CASGFGLAGGQNEQFF. CDR3 DNA sequence: TGTGCTAGTGGTTTCGGACTAGCGGGGGGGCAAAATGAGCAGTTCTTC.

The chain links TRBV18 to TRBJ1-5; 7 bases are a match to TRBD1. The CDR3 totals 14 residues. V shed 2 bases, J shed 3 bases, and the junction held 1 base outside the gene matches. Germline V lookup: CDR1 KGHSH, CDR2 LQKENI. The CDR3 DNA sequence: TGTGCCAGCTCACCAACAGGGGACAATCAGCCCCAGCATTTT. This gives the protein CASSPTGDNQPQHF.

V is TRBV6-5 and J is TRBJ2-3; D is unclear. Per germline, CDR1 MNHEY and CDR2 SVGAGI. The CDR3 sequence is 15 residues long. V shed 2 bases and J shed 6 bases, with 15 bases lying between them. The CDR3 here is CASSYRPSWADTQYF. CDR3 in DNA: TGTGCCAGCAGTTACAGGCCTAGTTGGGCGGATACGCAGTATTTT.

The gene calls are TRBV14 and TRBJ1-3; the D is unclear. The CDR3 length is 15 residues. Trimming cost V 3 bases and J 4 bases, with 13 bases left between them. CDR1 is SGHDN and CDR2 is FVKESK in the germline V gene. The CDR3 spells CASSHMGASGNTIYF. The CDR3 DNA follows: TGTGCCAGCAGCCATATGGGAGCTTCAGGAAACACCATATATTTT.

The rearrangement links TRBV7-2 to TRBJ1-6, with D perhaps matching TRBD1 (5 bases). Looked up from germline, CDR1 is SGHTA and CDR2 is FQGNSA. Trimming took off 5 bases at V and 8 bases at J, with 16 bases between the two ends. This CDR3 is built from 15 residues. The CDR3 sequence is CASSPRRVGDSPLHF. The CDR3 coding sequence is TGTGCCAGCAGCCCCCGCAGGGTGGGAGATTCACCCCTCCACTTT.

V usage is TRBV18 and J usage is TRBJ1-4; no definite D call. From germline, CDR1 is KGHSH and CDR2 LQKENI. The CDR3 is 14 residues long. V was cut by 1 base and J by 5 bases, with 8 bases left in between. The chain's CDR3 is CASSPQGGNEKLFF. The CDR3 bases are TGTGCCAGCTCACCACAGGGCGGGAATGAAAAACTGTTTTTT.

There are a few counts of this clone. The CDR3 DNA sequence: TGTGCCAGCAGCCCAGACCATGGCGGGGAGCTGTTTTTT. It encodes CASSPDHGGELFF. The rearrangement links TRBV9 to TRBJ2-2; D is ambiguous. Germline CDR1 reads SGDLS; CDR2 reads YYNGEE. This CDR3 contains 13 residues. V shed 4 bases and J shed 7 bases, with 11 bases lying between them.

The chain is built from TRBV28 and TRBJ1-6, with D tentatively TRBD1 (5 bases). The germline V gene has CDR1 MDHEN and CDR2 SYDVKM. Trimming removed 3 bases from V and 10 bases from J, with 13 bases in between. This CDR3 is built from 14 residues. Written as DNA, the CDR3 is TGTGCCAGCAGTTTCCTCCCCAGGGAATCACCCCTCCACTTT. It codes for CASSFLPRESPLHF.

The V call is TRBV6-1, the J call TRBJ2-1; D is perhaps TRBD1 (6 bases). Trimming shortened V by 2 bases and J by 4 bases, and 18 bases separated the two germline ends. The CDR3 has 17 amino acids. Germline V gives CDR1 MNHNS, CDR2 SASEGT. Here the CDR3 DNA reads TGTGCCAGCAGTGAAAAAAAAGGGCAGGGGAAATACAATGAGCAGTTCTTC. The encoded protein is CASSEKKGQGKYNEQFF.

The chain links TRBV25-1 to TRBJ1-6; D perhaps matches TRBD1 (5 bases). Germline CDR1 and CDR2: MGHDK and SYGVNS. V was cut by 2 bases and J by 1 base, with 9 bases left in between. This CDR3 comprises 16 residues. CDR3 sequence reads: CASSETGDSYNSPLHF. CDR3 coding DNA: TGTGCCAGCAGTGAAACGGGGGATTCCTATAATTCACCCCTCCACTTT.

J is TRBJ2-1 and V is TRBV7-3; 7 bases are shared with TRBD1. The CDR3 runs to 15 residues. Germline V gene lookup returns CDR1 SGHTA and CDR2 FQGTGA. Germline trimming cut 5 bases from V and 3 bases from J; bases unmatched to any gene: 7. CDR3 nucleotide sequence: TGTGCCAGCAGCCCTAGGGGGACAGTCTACAATGAGCAGTTCTTC. Amino acid sequence: CASSPRGTVYNEQFF.

This clone was picked up one time. The V gene is TRBV6-5, the J gene TRBJ1-2; 8 nucleotides agree with TRBD1. The CDR3 covers 14 residues. V lost 8 bases to trimming and J lost 3 bases; unmatched junction nucleotides: 8. Germline lookup yields CDR1 MNHEY and CDR2 SVGAGI. CDR3 loop: CASLSRGHDYGYTF. The CDR3 region has the DNA TGTGCCAGCTTATCCAGGGGGCATGACTATGGCTACACCTTC.

This clone was seen once. This chain joins TRBV12-3 or TRBV12-4 and TRBJ2-7, with 8 positions matching TRBD1. V dropped 4 bases and J dropped 4; count of bases not matched to a gene: 3. This CDR3 is built from 13 residues. This chain's CDR3 is CASSSNRGYEQYF. The CDR3 DNA follows: TGTGCCAGCAGTTCTAACAGGGGGTACGAGCAGTACTTC.

The gene calls are TRBV12-3 or TRBV12-4 and TRBJ1-1; TRBD1 matches 9 bases. The V gene end was trimmed by 6 bases and the J gene end by 11 bases; junction bases not matched to a gene: 10. The CDR3 sequence is 13 residues long. The CDR3 is CASSTGTGPWAFF. In nucleotides, the CDR3 is TGTGCCAGCAGCACCGGGACAGGGCCGTGGGCTTTCTTT.

On this clone: Germline is not matched at one junction end, which may reflect a read error. The chain links TRBV4-2 to TRBJ2-7; D perhaps matches TRBD1 (5 bases). Looked up from germline, CDR1 is LGHNA and CDR2 is YNFKEQ. The CDR3 consists of 14 residues. The CDR3 nucleotides are TGTGTCAGCAGCCAGGGTTCTGGCGACTACGAGCAGTACTTC. Protein product: CVSSQGSGDYEQYF.

The rearrangement uses TRBV5-4 and TRBJ1-6, with D hard to call. This CDR3 has 15 amino acids. The V gene's germline CDR1 is SGHNT and CDR2 YYREEE (reference sequence). Trimming left V 4 bases short and J 7 bases short, with 15 bases between. The CDR3 region has the DNA TGTGCCAGCAGCCTAGATATATACCGGAATTCACCCCTCCACTTT. Translating it yields CASSLDIYRNSPLHF.

DNA for the CDR3: TGTGCCAGCAGCGGAGGGACTCCCGGGGATCAGCCCCAGCATTTT. It encodes CASSGGTPGDQPQHF. The J gene is TRBJ1-5, the V gene TRBV28, with TRBD1 as a possible D gene (5 bases). Trimming took 6 bases from V and 5 from J, leaving 17 bases between them. Germline V lookup: CDR1 MDHEN, CDR2 SYDVKM. There are 15 residues in the CDR3.

This clone was detected only once. V is TRBV4-3 and J is TRBJ2-3; tentative D call: TRBD2 (5 bases). The CDR3 sequence is 12 residues long. From germline, CDR1 is LGHNA and CDR2 YSLEER. The V end was cut by 0 bases, the J end by 8 bases, with 6 bases between. In DNA form, the CDR3 reads TGCGCCAGCAGCCAAGATGGAGGTACGCAGTATTTT. Protein sequence: CASSQDGGTQYF.